This T cell receptor (beta chain) was retrieved from a study of T cells after yellow fever vaccination. This clonotype was seen a handful of times. The antigen remains unidentified. UMIs were added to TCR cDNA along with a universal primer site when it was made by 5'RACE template switching. TCRdb reanalysed the 5' RACE reads using MiXCR and keeps one entry per CDR3 protein. The sample lists 250,000 to 300,000 distinct CDR3 sequences, approximately 13% occurring once. Overall study findings and caveats: Booster sampling recovered most clones from primary vaccination (roughly 97% CD4, 88% CD8).

The sample consisted of CD4+ T cells sorted from PBMCs, taken 45 days after the yellow fever booster vaccination. The receptor was derived from a man under 40 who received the YFV17D yellow fever vaccine.

The CDR3 loop is CASSFGSDTQYF. In DNA form, the CDR3 reads TGTGCCAGCAGCTTTGGATCAGATACGCAGTATTTT. This chain joins TRBV7-2 and TRBJ2-3, with D uncertain. The CDR3 runs 12 residues. Trimming stripped 3 bases from V and 4 bases from J, with 5 bases between. CDR1 is SGHTA and CDR2 is FQGNSA in the germline V gene.